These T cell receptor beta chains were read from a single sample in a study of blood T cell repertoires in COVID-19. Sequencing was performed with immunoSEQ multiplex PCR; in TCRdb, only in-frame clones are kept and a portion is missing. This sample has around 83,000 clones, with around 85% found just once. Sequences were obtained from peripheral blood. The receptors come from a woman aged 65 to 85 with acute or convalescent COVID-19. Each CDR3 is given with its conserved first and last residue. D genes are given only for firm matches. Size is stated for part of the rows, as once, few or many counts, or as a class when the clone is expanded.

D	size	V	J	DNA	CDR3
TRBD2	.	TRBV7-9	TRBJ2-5	TGTGCCAGCAGCCTCCTACTAGCGGGAGGGGAGACCCAGTACTTC	CASSLLLAGGETQYF
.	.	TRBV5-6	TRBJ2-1	TGTGCCAGCAGCTTGGGTTTCGATGGGAGAGAGCAGTTCTTC	CASSLGFDGREQFF
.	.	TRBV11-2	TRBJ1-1	TGTGCCAGCATGAGGACAGCGAACACTGAAGCTTTCTTT	CASMRTANTEAFF
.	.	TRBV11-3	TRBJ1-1	TGTGCCAGCACCCCGGGTGGGACTGAAGCTTTCTTT	CASTPGGTEAFF
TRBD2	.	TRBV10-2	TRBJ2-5	TGCGCCAGCAGTCAGACTAGCGGCGGCCAAGAGACCCAGTACTTC	CASSQTSGGQETQYF
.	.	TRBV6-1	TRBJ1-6	TGTGCCAGCAGTGAAGTCGGTTCACCCCTCCACTTT	CASSEVGSPLHF
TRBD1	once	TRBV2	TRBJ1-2	TGTGCCAGCAGTGAAGGTGACAGGGGATTTGGCTACACCTTC	CASSEGDRGFGYTF
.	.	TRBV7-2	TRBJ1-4	TGTGCCAGCAGCTGGGGGGGTGGTGAAAAACTGTTTTTT	CASSWGGGEKLFF
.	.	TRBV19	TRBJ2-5	TGTGCCAGTAGTATAGCCGTCCTCTCTGTTAGCGGAGACCAAGAGACCCAGTACTTC	CASSIAVLSVSGDQETQYF
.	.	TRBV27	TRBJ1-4	TGTGCCAGCAGTTTATGGGGGGATACAACTAATGAAAAACTGTTTTTT	CASSLWGDTTNEKLFF